This TCR beta chain was captured in a study of cytomegalovirus exposure and HLA in healthy donors. Study-wide context: Earlier, 95 million to 130 million unique TCR beta sequences were recovered from about 200 million T cells by an analysis. Study observations and caveats: Later analysis showed most CMV-associated TCR beta chains appearing HLA-restricted. The availability of immune exposure information extended only to CMV serostatus.

Germline V CDR1 and CDR2: MGHRA, YSYEKL. Between the trimmed V and J ends, which lost 4 bases and 5 bases, there was a span of 14 bases. The CDR3 has 14 residues. As for this clone: The antigen is unknown.

Those who donated were healthy bone marrow donors. Amplification used 60 Vbeta primers and 13 Jbeta primers. TCRdb's table, derived via immunoSEQ multiplex PCR, lists solely in-frame clones and lacks some. The sample records roughly 70,000 clones, around 74% being singletons. The TCR sequence derives from a human donor in good health. The chain has TRBV4-1 and TRBJ2-5, with a weak D call TRBD1 (6 bases). Sequenced material: PBMCs. The CDR3 sequence is CASSLSGQGETQYF. DNA of the CDR3: TGCGCCAGCAGCCTATCGGGGCAGGGGGAGACCCAGTACTTC.